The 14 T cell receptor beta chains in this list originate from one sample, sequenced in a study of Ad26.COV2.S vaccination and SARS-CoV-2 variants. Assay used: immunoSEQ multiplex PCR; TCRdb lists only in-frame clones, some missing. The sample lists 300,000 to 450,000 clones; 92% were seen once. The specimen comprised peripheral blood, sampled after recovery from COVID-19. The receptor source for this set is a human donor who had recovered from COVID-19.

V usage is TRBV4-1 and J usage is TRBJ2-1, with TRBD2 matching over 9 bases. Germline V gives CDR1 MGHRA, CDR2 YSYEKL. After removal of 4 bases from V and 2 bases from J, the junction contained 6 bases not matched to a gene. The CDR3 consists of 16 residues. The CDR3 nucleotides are TGCGCCAGCAGCCCGAAGACTAGCGGACCCTACAATGAGCAGTTCTTC. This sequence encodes CASSPKTSGPYNEQFF.

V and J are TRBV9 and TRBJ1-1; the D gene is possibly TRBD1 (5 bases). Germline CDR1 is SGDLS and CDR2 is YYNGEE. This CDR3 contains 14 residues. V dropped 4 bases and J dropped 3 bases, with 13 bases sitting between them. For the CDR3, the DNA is TGTGCCAGCAGCTCAGGGCGTTCGGACACTGAAGCTTTCTTT. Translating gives CASSSGRSDTEAFF.

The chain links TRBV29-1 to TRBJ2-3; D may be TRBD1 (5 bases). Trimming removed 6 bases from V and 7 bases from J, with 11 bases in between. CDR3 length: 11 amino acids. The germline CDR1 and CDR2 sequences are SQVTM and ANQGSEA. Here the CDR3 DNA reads TGCAGCGTGACAGCCTCAAATACGCAGTATTTT. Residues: CSVTASNTQYF.

As DNA, the CDR3 is TGTGCCAGCAGCTGGGGACCCAACACCGGGGAGCTGTTTTTT. Amino acid sequence: CASSWGPNTGELFF. The gene calls are TRBV5-4 and TRBJ2-2; D assignment may be TRBD1 or TRBD2 (5 bases each). V was clipped by 3 bases and J by 2 bases, with 8 bases between them. From germline, CDR1 is SGHNT and CDR2 YYREEE (reference sequence). The CDR3 is 14 residues long.

Here the CDR3 reads CASKRSGTGVPVDEQYF. DNA of the CDR3: TGTGCCAGTAAACGATCGGGGACAGGGGTTCCCGTGGACGAGCAGTACTTC. The chain joins TRBV19 to TRBJ2-7; 10 nucleotides match TRBD1. The CDR3 is 17 amino acids. Looked up from germline, CDR1 is LNHDA and CDR2 is SQIVND (reference sequence). Trimming took 7 bases from V and 5 from J; bases not matched to a gene: 17.

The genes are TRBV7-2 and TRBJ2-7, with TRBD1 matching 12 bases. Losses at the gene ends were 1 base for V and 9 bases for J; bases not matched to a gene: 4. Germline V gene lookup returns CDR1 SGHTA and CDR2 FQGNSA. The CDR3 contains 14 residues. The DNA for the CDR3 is TGTGCCAGCAGCTTAGAGGGACAGGGGGCACGGCAGTACTTC. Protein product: CASSLEGQGARQYF.

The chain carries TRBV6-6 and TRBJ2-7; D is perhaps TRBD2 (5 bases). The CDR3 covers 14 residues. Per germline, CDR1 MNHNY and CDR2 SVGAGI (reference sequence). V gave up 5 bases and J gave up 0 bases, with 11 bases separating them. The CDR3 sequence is CASSRGRGSYEQYF. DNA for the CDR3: TGTGCCAGCAGTCGAGGTCGGGGCTCCTACGAGCAGTACTTC.

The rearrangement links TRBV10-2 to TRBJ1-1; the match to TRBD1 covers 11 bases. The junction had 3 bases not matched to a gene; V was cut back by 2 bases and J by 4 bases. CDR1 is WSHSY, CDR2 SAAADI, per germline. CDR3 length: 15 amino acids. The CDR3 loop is CASSEIGTGGTEAFF. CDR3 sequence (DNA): TGCGCCAGCAGTGAGATCGGGACAGGGGGCACTGAAGCTTTCTTT.

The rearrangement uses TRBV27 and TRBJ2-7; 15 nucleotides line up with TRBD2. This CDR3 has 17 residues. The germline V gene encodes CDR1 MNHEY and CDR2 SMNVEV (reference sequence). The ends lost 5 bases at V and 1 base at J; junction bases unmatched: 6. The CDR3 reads CASSRTSGGAQSYEQYF. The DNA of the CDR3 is TGTGCCAGCAGTCGGACTAGCGGGGGGGCCCAATCCTACGAGCAGTACTTC.

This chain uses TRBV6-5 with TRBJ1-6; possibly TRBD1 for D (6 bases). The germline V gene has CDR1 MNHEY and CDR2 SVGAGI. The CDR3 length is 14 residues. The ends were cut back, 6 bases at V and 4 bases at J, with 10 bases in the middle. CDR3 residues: CASRDDRYNSPLHF. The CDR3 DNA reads TGTGCCAGCAGAGACGACAGGTATAATTCACCCCTCCACTTT.

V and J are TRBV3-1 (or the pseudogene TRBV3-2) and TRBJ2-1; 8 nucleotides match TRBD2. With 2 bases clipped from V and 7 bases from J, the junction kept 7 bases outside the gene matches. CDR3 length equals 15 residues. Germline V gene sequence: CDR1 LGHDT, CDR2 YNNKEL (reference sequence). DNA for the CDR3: TGTGCCAGCAGCCAACGGCTAGCGGGTAGAAATGAGCAGTTCTTC. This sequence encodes CASSQRLAGRNEQFF.

The CDR3 here is CASSLTTGNYGYTF. CDR3 coding DNA: TGTGCCAGCAGCTTAACCACAGGGAACTATGGCTACACCTTC. The rearrangement links TRBV7-9 to TRBJ1-2; a weak D match, TRBD1 (6 bases). In germline, CDR1 is SEHNR, CDR2 FQNEAQ (reference sequence). This CDR3 comprises 14 residues. V lost 2 bases and J lost 2, with 9 bases in between.

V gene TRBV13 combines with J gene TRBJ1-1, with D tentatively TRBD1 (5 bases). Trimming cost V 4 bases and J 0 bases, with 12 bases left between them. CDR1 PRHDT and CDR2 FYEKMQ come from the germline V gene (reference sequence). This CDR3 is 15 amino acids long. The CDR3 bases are TGTGCCAGCAGCTACCCGGCAGGGATGAACACTGAAGCTTTCTTT. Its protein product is CASSYPAGMNTEAFF. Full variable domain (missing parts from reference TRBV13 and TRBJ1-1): AAGVIQSPRHLIKEKRETATLKCYPIPRHDTVYWYQQGPGQDPQFLISFYEKMQSDKGSIPDRFSAQQFSDYHSELNMSSLELGDSALYFCASSYPAGMNTEAFFGQGTRLTVV.

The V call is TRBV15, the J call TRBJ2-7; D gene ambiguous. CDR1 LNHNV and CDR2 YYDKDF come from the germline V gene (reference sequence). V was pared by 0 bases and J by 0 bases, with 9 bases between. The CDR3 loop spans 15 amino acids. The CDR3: CATSRDLGSSYEQYF. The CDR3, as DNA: TGTGCCACCAGCAGAGATCTAGGCAGCTCCTACGAGCAGTACTTC.